This T cell receptor beta chain was captured in a study of identical twins. The germline V gene encodes CDR1 DFQATT and CDR2 SNEGSKA (reference sequence). V dropped 1 base and J dropped 5 bases, with 10 bases sitting between them. This CDR3 has 13 amino acids. TCRdb called the 5' RACE reads again in MiXCR, with one record for every CDR3 protein. In the table there are approximately 150,000 distinct CDR3 sequences, roughly 3.5% of which are singletons. Study-level results: A cross-sectional statistical analysis, not follow-up of the same donors, supported the conclusions. Cord blood's abundant beta clonotypes had fewer insertions, unlike memory repertoires. In beta out-of-frame sequences, the excess sharing between twins was weaker. When twins shared out-of-frame alpha sequences, those sequences had excess low generation probability.

This clonotype was found many times. The antigen is unknown. This receptor was identified in a man younger than 30 in good health. The chain is built from TRBV20-1 and TRBJ2-3, with D perhaps matching TRBD2 (6 bases). Sequences were obtained from memory T cells sorted from blood. The chain's CDR3 is CSARATSEDTQYF. The CDR3 DNA reads as TGCAGTGCTAGAGCGACTAGTGAAGATACGCAGTATTTT.